This T cell receptor beta chain came from a study of shared clonotypes between healthy human individuals. Study outcomes and limitations: Some naive CD4 clonotypes, 5% to 5.5%, turned up in common across four donors.

The CDR3 sequence is 13 residues long. CDR1 and CDR2 (germline): SSHAT, FNYEAQ (reference sequence). For this clone: Its antigen is not known. One end of the junction fails to match germline, which may point to a read error. Different DNA sequences within this sample yield the same CDR3.

Approximately 30,000 T cell genomes (about 0.2 ug DNA) went into each sorted-subset replicate. Here immunoSEQ multiplex PCR was the method, and the copy in TCRdb shows in-frame clones only, minus some. The sample yields approximately 980,000 clones, 76% seen once. Partitioning of CD4+ cells yielded a CD45RA+ naive subset and a CD45RA-negative memory subset. This chain joins TRBV7-7 and TRBJ1-1; D call uncertain. The clonotype was recovered from a man between 18 and 29 years old in good health. Sequences were obtained from memory CD4+ T cells sorted from blood. Subset here: CD45RA-negative fraction. The DNA of the CDR3 is TGTGCTAGCAGCCTCGATCGGAACACTGAAGCTTTCTTT. It is translated as CASSLDRNTEAFF.